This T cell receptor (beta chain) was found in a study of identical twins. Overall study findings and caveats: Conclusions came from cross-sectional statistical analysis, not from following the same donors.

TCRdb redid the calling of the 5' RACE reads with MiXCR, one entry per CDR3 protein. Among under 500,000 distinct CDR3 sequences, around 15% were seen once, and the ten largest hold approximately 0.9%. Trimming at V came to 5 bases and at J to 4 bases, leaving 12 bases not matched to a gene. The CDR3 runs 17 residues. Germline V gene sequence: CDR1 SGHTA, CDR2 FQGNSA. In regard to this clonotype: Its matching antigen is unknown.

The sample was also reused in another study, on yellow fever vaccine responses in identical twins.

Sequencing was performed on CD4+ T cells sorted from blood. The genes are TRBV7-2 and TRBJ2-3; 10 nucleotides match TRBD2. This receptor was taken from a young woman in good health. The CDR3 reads CASSQPRAGGPADTQYF. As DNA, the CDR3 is TGTGCCAGCAGCCAACCGCGAGCGGGGGGGCCGGCAGATACGCAGTATTTT.